A selection of T cell receptor beta chains follows, all from one sample in a study of CD8 T cells in ankylosing spondylitis. TCRdb redid the calling of the 5' RACE reads with MiXCR, one entry per CDR3 protein. The sample includes approximately 260,000 distinct CDR3 sequences, less than 10% of them seen just once. The sequenced sample consisted of blood, either unsorted or a sorted T cell fraction (not recorded which). These receptors originate from a male donor with ankylosing spondylitis or in good health (not recorded which). The CDR3 runs from the conserved cysteine through the conserved F or W. A D gene is named only where the DNA matches it firmly. Size values are once, few and many counts, or a class for expanded clones, and some rows have none.

>many|.|TRBV7-6|TRBJ2-7
CASSLNSASYEQYF
TGTGCCAGCAGCTTAAACAGTGCCTCCTACGAGCAGTACTTC
>.|TRBD1|TRBV29-1|TRBJ1-1
CSATGTGAFF
TGCAGCGCTACCGGGACAGGGGCTTTCTTT
>many|.|TRBV29-1|TRBJ2-5
CSARRTSEETQYF
TGCAGCGCCCGACGGACCTCCGAAGAGACCCAGTACTTC
>few|.|TRBV11-2|TRBJ2-3
CASSISLGGTQYF
TGTGCCAGCAGCATCTCCTTGGGGGGTACGCAGTATTTT
>many|.|TRBV5-6|TRBJ1-1
CASSLRGKRNTEAFF
TGTGCCAGCAGCCTCAGGGGTAAGAGGAACACTGAAGCTTTCTTT
>many|.|TRBV5-1|TRBJ2-2
CASSPSEVTDTGELFF
TGCGCCAGCAGCCCCTCGGAAGTGACGGACACCGGGGAGCTGTTTTTT
>many|.|TRBV12-3/TRBV12-4|TRBJ2-3
CASRLTGAGDTQYF
TGTGCCAGCAGACTGACAGGAGCGGGAGATACGCAGTATTTT
>many|TRBD2|TRBV20-1|TRBJ2-1
CSATSGDYNEQFF
TGCAGTGCGACTAGCGGGGACTACAATGAGCAGTTCTTC
>many|TRBD1|TRBV13|TRBJ2-7
CASSPTGAGGTDEQYF
TGTGCCAGCAGTCCTACAGGGGCAGGGGGAACGGACGAGCAGTACTTC
>many|.|TRBV5-1|TRBJ2-1
CASSLGAFSKIF
TGCGCCAGCAGCTTGGGGGCCTTTAGCAAAATCTTC
>many|TRBD2|TRBV5-1|TRBJ2-1
CASSLLGLEVNYEQFF
TGCGCCAGCAGCTTGTTGGGACTAGAGGTTAATTATGAGCAGTTCTTC
>few|.|TRBV20-1|TRBJ2-1
CSASEGASYNEQFF
TGCAGTGCCTCGGAGGGAGCGTCCTACAATGAGCAGTTCTTC
>.|.|TRBV4-1|TRBJ2-7
CASSQEEAQTFYEQYF
TGCGCCAGCAGCCAAGAGGAAGCTCAGACTTTTTACGAGCAGTACTTC
>many|.|TRBV27|TRBJ2-5
CATSGTTGTQYF
TGTGCCACCTCGGGGACCACGGGGACCCAGTACTTC
>many|.|TRBV20-1|TRBJ1-1
CSAREGRMRVNTEAFF
TGCAGTGCTAGAGAGGGAAGAATGAGGGTTAACACTGAAGCTTTCTTT
>many|TRBD1|TRBV12-3/TRBV12-4|TRBJ1-4
CASSPGQALNEKLFF
TGTGCCAGCAGTCCGGGACAGGCCCTTAATGAAAAACTGTTTTTT
>.|TRBD2|TRBV6-2/TRBV6-3|TRBJ2-7
CASSYSMTSGSSYEQYF
TGTGCCAGCAGTTACTCGATGACTAGCGGAAGCTCCTACGAGCAGTACTTC
>many|.|TRBV30|TRBJ1-2
CAWSRINYGYTF
TGTGCCTGGAGTCGAATCAACTATGGCTACACCTTC
>many|.|TRBV3-1|TRBJ1-5
CASSLGNSNQPQHF
TGTGCCAGCAGCCTCGGGAACAGCAATCAGCCCCAGCATTTT
>many|.|TRBV2|TRBJ1-3
CASTMTGTTGNTIYF
TGTGCCAGCACTATGACAGGCACGACAGGAAACACCATATATTTT
>many|TRBD2|TRBV5-4|TRBJ2-1
CASSHGTSGGDEQFF
TGTGCCAGCAGCCATGGGACTAGCGGTGGGGATGAGCAGTTCTTC
>many|TRBD2|TRBV20-1|TRBJ2-3
CSAHRLAGVADTQYF
TGCAGTGCTCATCGACTAGCGGGAGTGGCAGATACGCAGTATTTT
>.|.|TRBV6-2/TRBV6-3|TRBJ1-1
CASSTDHFGSDTEAFF
TGTGCCAGCAGTACGGACCATTTTGGGTCTGACACTGAAGCTTTCTTT
>few|.|TRBV19|TRBJ2-4
CASSLLDGNIQYF
TGTGCCAGTAGCTTGCTGGACGGAAACATTCAGTACTTC
>many|.|TRBV9|TRBJ2-5
CASSASAGGLQETQYF
TGTGCCAGCAGCGCATCTGCTGGAGGGCTCCAAGAGACCCAGTACTTC
>.|.|TRBV5-1|TRBJ1-1
CASGTGTEAFF
TGCGCCAGCGGAACGGGCACTGAAGCTTTCTTT
>many|TRBD2|TRBV5-1|TRBJ2-1
CASSFAGGPREQFF
TGTGCCAGCAGTTTTGCGGGAGGGCCGAGGGAGCAGTTCTTC
>many|.|TRBV10-3|TRBJ2-5
CAISDEEETQYF
TGTGCCATCAGTGACGAGGAAGAGACCCAGTACTTC
>many|.|TRBV20-1|TRBJ2-1
CSARGGDQTNEQFF
TGCAGTGCTAGGGGGGGAGACCAAACCAATGAGCAGTTCTTC
>many|.|TRBV5-1|TRBJ2-7
CASSSWADSIYEQYF
TGCGCCAGCAGCTCATGGGCGGACAGCATATACGAGCAGTACTTC
>few|TRBD2|TRBV4-3|TRBJ2-2
CASSPLAGDNTGELFF
TGCGCCAGCAGCCCGTTAGCGGGAGACAACACCGGGGAGCTGTTTTTT
>many|.|TRBV7-8|TRBJ2-5
CASSLVWGEATQYF
TGTGCCAGCAGCTTAGTTTGGGGAGAAGCGACCCAGTACTTC
>many|.|TRBV14|TRBJ1-1
CASSQGWNTEAFF
TGTGCCAGCAGCCAAGGGTGGAACACTGAAGCTTTCTTT
>many|TRBD1|TRBV7-2|TRBJ2-1
CASSPRDRGTNEQFF
TGTGCCAGCAGCCCCCGGGACAGGGGGACCAATGAGCAGTTCTTC
>many|TRBD2|TRBV5-1|TRBJ2-7
CASSLGGSGGYEQYF
TGCGCCAGCAGCTTGGGGGGTAGCGGGGGATACGAGCAGTACTTC
>.|TRBD1|TRBV7-9|TRBJ1-4
CASSFKTGDPNEKLFF
TGTGCCAGCAGCTTCAAAACAGGGGATCCTAATGAAAAACTGTTTTTT
>.|TRBD2|TRBV4-2|TRBJ2-2
CASSQVPQRDDTGELFF
TGTGCCAGCAGCCAAGTACCCCAGCGGGACGACACCGGGGAGCTGTTTTTT
>few|.|TRBV10-2|TRBJ1-1
CASSDPGLNTEAFF
TGCGCCAGCAGTGATCCCGGTTTGAACACTGAAGCTTTCTTT
>many|.|TRBV6-5|TRBJ2-1
CASSYSAVGRRLKQFF
TGTGCCAGCAGTTACTCTGCTGTTGGACGGCGGTTGAAGCAGTTCTTC
>.|.|TRBV5-1|TRBJ2-6
CASSLGFGAGANVLTF
TGCGCCAGCAGCTTGGGGTTCGGGGCTGGGGCCAACGTCCTGACTTTC
>once|TRBD1|TRBV2|TRBJ1-2
CASSSRQGSSGYTF
TGTGCCAGCAGTTCCCGACAGGGGAGTAGCGGCTACACCTTC
>few|TRBD2|TRBV11-2|TRBJ2-1
CASSPRLASHNEQFF
TGTGCCAGCAGCCCCAGACTAGCGTCCCACAATGAGCAGTTCTTC
>.|.|TRBV9|TRBJ2-3
CASSVRQGSTDTQYF
TGTGCCAGCAGCGTGAGGCAGGGTAGCACAGATACGCAGTATTTT
>many|.|TRBV4-3|TRBJ1-1
CASSQDPRATEAFF
TGCGCCAGCAGCCAAGATCCCAGGGCCACTGAAGCTTTCTTT
>many|.|TRBV5-1|TRBJ1-2
CASSLDPGQSNYGYTF
TGCGCCAGCAGCTTGGACCCTGGACAGTCTAACTATGGCTACACCTTC
>many|.|TRBV20-1|TRBJ1-1
CSARVAGIMNTEAFF
TGCAGTGCTAGAGTAGCGGGGATCATGAACACTGAAGCTTTCTTT
>many|.|TRBV10-3|TRBJ2-7
CAIRTAGGYEQYF
TGTGCCATCAGGACGGCGGGTGGTTACGAGCAGTACTTC
>few|.|TRBV20-1|TRBJ2-5
CSASGRDAQTQYF
TGCAGTGCTAGCGGCAGGGATGCCCAGACCCAGTACTTC
>many|.|TRBV5-1|TRBJ1-3
CASSLDGGYSGNTIYF
TGCGCCAGCAGCTTGGACGGGGGATACTCTGGAAACACCATATATTTT
>.|.|TRBV24-1|TRBJ1-5
CAASDLEGQPQHF
TGTGCCGCCAGTGATTTGGAAGGTCAGCCCCAGCATTTT
>many|.|TRBV29-1|TRBJ2-7
CSAYRSSTYEQYF
TGCAGCGCGTACAGGTCGAGTACCTACGAGCAGTACTTC
>many|.|TRBV21-1|TRBJ1-1
CASSGRPGMNTEAFF
TGTGCCAGCAGCGGGCGACCGGGGATGAACACTGAAGCTTTCTTT
>few|TRBD1|TRBV11-2|TRBJ1-6
CASSRRFLNTGAVNSPLHF
TGTGCCAGCAGCCGCCGGTTTCTGAACACAGGGGCGGTCAATTCACCCCTCCACTTT
>many|TRBD2|TRBV2|TRBJ2-2
CASSNPGLAVTGELFF
TGTGCCAGCAGTAACCCGGGACTAGCGGTCACCGGGGAGCTGTTTTTT
>many|.|TRBV6-1|TRBJ2-7
CASSESSGYEQYF
TGTGCCAGCAGTGAGTCTTCGGGGTACGAGCAGTACTTC
>many|.|TRBV25-1|TRBJ2-2
CASSDQGGANTGELFF
TGTGCCAGCAGTGACCAGGGGGGAGCAAACACCGGGGAGCTGTTTTTT